These 10 T cell receptor beta chains originate from one sample sequenced in a study of shared clonotypes between healthy human individuals. This table comes from immunoSEQ multiplex PCR, and its TCRdb copy is limited to in-frame clones, with some not included. The sample has some 1,900,000 clones; just under 95% are singletons. Terminally differentiated effector memory CD45RA+ cells were left out of the naive CD8 fraction, which was CD45RO-negative and positively selected for CCR7. The sample consisted of naive CD8+ T cells sorted from blood. All receptors derive from a man between 18 and 35 years old in good health.

This clone was recorded only once. The chain employs TRBV18 and TRBJ2-1; 8 nucleotides agree with TRBD1. V trimming: 0 bases; J trimming: 10 bases; junction bases outside the gene matches: 2. Germline V CDR1 and CDR2: KGHSH, LQKENI. CDR3 size: 13 residues. CDR3 residues: CASSPPDRDEQFF. The DNA of the CDR3 is TGTGCCAGCTCACCACCGGACAGGGACGAGCAGTTCTTC.

The chain recombines TRBV4-1 with TRBJ2-7; D is possibly TRBD1 (6 bases). V was trimmed by 4 bases and J by 2 bases, leaving 9 bases between them. The CDR3 runs to 13 residues. The germline CDR1 and CDR2 sequences are MGHRA and YSYEKL. CDR3 DNA sequence: TGCGCCAGCAGCCTTAGACAGGCCTACGAGCAGTACTTC. It codes for CASSLRQAYEQYF.

This clone was picked up one time. The chain uses TRBV7-9 and TRBJ2-2; D is uncertain. V was shortened by 5 bases and J by 1 base, with 8 bases between the two germline ends. The CDR3 totals 14 residues. Germline CDR1 and CDR2: SEHNR and FQNEAQ (reference sequence). CDR3 sequence: CASSTWENTGELFF. CDR3 nucleotides: TGTGCCAGCAGCACGTGGGAGAACACCGGGGAGCTGTTTTTT.

V gene TRBV4-1 combines with J gene TRBJ1-2; TRBD1 agrees at 7 bases. With 3 bases clipped from V and 6 bases from J, the junction kept 10 bases outside the gene matches. Germline CDR1 is MGHRA and CDR2 is YSYEKL. CDR3 length equals 15 residues. The CDR3 reads CASSHLYRGRDGYTF. The CDR3 region has the DNA TGCGCCAGCAGCCACCTCTACAGGGGACGGGATGGCTACACCTTC.

In the case of this clone: The sample carries other DNA sequences with the same CDR3. J is TRBJ2-7 and V is TRBV7-9; TRBD1 matches at 9 bases. CDR1 is SEHNR and CDR2 is FQNEAQ in the germline V gene (reference sequence). The junction had 6 bases not matched to a gene; V was cut back by 0 bases and J by 0 bases. The CDR3 covers 17 residues. This CDR3 reads CASSLAPGQGSSYEQYF. DNA for the CDR3: TGTGCCAGCAGCTTAGCCCCGGGACAGGGTAGCTCCTACGAGCAGTACTTC.

The chain employs TRBV5-4 and TRBJ1-1, with D possibly TRBD1 on 6 matching bases. CDR3 length: 15 residues. V lost 0 bases and J 4 bases, leaving 13 bases between the germline ends. From germline, CDR1 is SGHNT and CDR2 YYREEE (reference sequence). DNA for the CDR3: TGTGCCAGCAGCTTGGCCCAGGGGCCGGCCACTGAAGCTTTCTTT. Amino acid sequence: CASSLAQGPATEAFF. Full variable domain (outside the CDR3, taken from reference TRBV5-4 and TRBJ1-1): ETGVTQSPTHLIKTRGQQVTLRCSSQSGHNTVSWYQQALGQGPQFIFQYYREEENGRGNFPPRFSGLQFPNYSSELNVNALELDDSALYLCASSLAQGPATEAFFGQGTRLTVV.

As for this clone: Additional DNA sequences in this sample encode the identical CDR3. The chain uses TRBV13 and TRBJ1-2, with D unresolved. Trimming removed 0 bases at V and 4 bases at J, with 6 bases between. Germline assignment: CDR1 PRHDT and CDR2 FYEKMQ (reference sequence). The CDR3 covers 13 residues. The CDR3 reads CASSLGRGYGYTF. The CDR3 region has the DNA TGTGCCAGCAGCTTAGGGCGGGGCTATGGCTACACCTTC.

Concerning this clone: Other DNA sequences in the sample encode the same CDR3. The rearrangement links TRBV30 to TRBJ1-3; D gene unclear. Germline V gene lookup returns CDR1 GTSNPN and CDR2 SVGIG (reference sequence). This CDR3 comprises 14 residues. V was shortened by 1 base and J by 0 bases, with 7 bases between the two germline ends. The CDR3 bases are TGTGCCTGGAGTGAAGGCAGCTCTGGAAACACCATATATTTT. Amino acid sequence: CAWSEGSSGNTIYF.

This chain connects TRBV2 to TRBJ2-1; 10 bases are shared with TRBD2. V gave up 6 bases and J gave up 8 bases; unmatched junction bases: 7. The germline V gene encodes CDR1 SNHLY and CDR2 FYNNEI. The CDR3 totals 14 residues. CDR3 nucleotide sequence: TGTGCCAGCAGCCCGAGCGGGGGGGCGTATGAGCAGTTCTTC. This sequence encodes CASSPSGGAYEQFF.

The chain links TRBV27 to TRBJ2-7; 9 bases line up with TRBD1. The CDR3 extends over 14 amino acids. The V and J ends lost 6 bases and 3 bases, in that order; junction bases with no gene match: 6. Per the germline V gene, CDR1 is MNHEY and CDR2 is SMNVEV (reference sequence). CDR3 coding DNA: TGTGCCAGCAGATCGGACAGGGGATACTACGAGCAGTACTTC. Protein sequence: CASRSDRGYYEQYF.